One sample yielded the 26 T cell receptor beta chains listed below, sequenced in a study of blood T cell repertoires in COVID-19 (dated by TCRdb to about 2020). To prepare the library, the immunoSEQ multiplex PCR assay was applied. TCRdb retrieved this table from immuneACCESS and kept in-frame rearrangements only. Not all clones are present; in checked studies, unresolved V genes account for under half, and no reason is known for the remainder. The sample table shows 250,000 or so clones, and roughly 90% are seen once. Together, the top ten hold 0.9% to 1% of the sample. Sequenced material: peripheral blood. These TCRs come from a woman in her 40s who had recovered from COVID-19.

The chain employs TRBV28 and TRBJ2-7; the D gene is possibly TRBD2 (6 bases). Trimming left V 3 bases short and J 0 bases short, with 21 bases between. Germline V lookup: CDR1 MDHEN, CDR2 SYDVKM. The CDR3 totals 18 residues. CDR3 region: CASSFTHGVAESSYEQYF. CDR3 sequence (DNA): TGTGCCAGCAGTTTCACCCATGGTGTAGCGGAAAGCTCCTACGAGCAGTACTTC.

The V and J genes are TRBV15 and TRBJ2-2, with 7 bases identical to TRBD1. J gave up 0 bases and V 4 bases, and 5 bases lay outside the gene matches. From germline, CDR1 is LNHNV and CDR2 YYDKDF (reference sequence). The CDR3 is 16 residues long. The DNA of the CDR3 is TGTGCCACCAGCAAGGGTGGGACAGCGAACACCGGGGAGCTGTTTTTT. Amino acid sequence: CATSKGGTANTGELFF.

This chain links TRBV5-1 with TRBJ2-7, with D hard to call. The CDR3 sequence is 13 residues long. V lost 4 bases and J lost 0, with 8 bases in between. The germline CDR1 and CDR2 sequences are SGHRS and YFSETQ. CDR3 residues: CASSTSGSYEQYF. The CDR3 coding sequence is TGCGCCAGCAGCACCTCAGGCTCCTACGAGCAGTACTTC.

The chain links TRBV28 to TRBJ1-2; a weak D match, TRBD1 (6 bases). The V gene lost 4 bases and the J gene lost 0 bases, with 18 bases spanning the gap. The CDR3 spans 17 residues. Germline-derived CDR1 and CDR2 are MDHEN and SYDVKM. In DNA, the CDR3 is TGTGCCAGCAGTTCGAATACTGGACAGAGAACTAACTATGGCTACACCTTC. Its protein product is CASSSNTGQRTNYGYTF.

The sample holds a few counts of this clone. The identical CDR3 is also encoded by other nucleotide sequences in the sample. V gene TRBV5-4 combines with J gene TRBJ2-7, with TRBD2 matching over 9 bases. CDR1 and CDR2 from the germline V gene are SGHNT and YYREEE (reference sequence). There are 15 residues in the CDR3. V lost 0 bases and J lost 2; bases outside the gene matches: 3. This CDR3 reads CASSLGLAETYEQYF. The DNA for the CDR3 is TGTGCCAGCAGCTTGGGACTAGCGGAGACCTACGAGCAGTACTTC.

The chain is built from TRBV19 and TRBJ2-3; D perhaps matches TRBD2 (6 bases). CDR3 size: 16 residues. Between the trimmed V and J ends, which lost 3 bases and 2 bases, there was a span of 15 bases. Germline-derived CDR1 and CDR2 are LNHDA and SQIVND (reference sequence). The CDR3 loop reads CASSIGGVLSTDTQYF. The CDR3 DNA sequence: TGTGCCAGTAGTATTGGCGGGGTGCTATCCACAGATACGCAGTATTTT.

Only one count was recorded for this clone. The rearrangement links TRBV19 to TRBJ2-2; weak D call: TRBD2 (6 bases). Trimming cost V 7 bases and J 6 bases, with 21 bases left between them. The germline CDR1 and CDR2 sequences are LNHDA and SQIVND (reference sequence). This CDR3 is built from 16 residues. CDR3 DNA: TGTGCCAGTACCTACAGTATTTCGGGGGTTCCCGGGGAGCTGTTTTTT. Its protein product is CASTYSISGVPGELFF.

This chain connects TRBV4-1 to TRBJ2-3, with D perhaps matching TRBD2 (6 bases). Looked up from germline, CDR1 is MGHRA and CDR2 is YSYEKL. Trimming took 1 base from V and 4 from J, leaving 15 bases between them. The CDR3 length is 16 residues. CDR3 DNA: TGCGCCAGCAGCCAAGGGTACGGGGGTCCCCCAGATACGCAGTATTTT. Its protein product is CASSQGYGGPPDTQYF.

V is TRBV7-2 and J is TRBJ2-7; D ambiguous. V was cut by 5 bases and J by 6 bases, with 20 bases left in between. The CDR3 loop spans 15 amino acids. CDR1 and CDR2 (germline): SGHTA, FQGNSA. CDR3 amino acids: CASSPNPALRLEQYF. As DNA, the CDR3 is TGTGCCAGCAGCCCGAATCCGGCGCTGAGGCTCGAGCAGTACTTC.

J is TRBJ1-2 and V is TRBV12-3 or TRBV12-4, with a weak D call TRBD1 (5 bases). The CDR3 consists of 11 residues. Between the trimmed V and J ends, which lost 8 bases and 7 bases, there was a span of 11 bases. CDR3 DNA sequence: TGTGCCAGCTCTGGGGGGTTTGGCTACACCTTC. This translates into CASSGGFGYTF.

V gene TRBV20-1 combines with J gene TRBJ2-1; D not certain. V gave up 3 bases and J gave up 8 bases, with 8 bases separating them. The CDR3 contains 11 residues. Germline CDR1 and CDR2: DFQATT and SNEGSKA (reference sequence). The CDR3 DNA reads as TGCAGTGCTAGGCATGGAGATGAGCAGTTCTTC. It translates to CSARHGDEQFF.

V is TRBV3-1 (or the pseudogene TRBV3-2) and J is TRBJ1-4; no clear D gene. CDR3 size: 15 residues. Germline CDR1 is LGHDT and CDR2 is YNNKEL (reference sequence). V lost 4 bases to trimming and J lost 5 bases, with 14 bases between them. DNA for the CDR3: TGTGCCAGCAGCCTCCAGCAGGCAGGAAATGAAAAACTGTTTTTT. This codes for CASSLQQAGNEKLFF.

The CDR3 DNA sequence: TGCAGTGCTCTTCGGTCAGAGACCCAGTACTTC. It specifies CSALRSETQYF. The rearrangement joins TRBV20-1 to TRBJ2-5, with no clear D. CDR3 length: 11 amino acids. Germline V gives CDR1 DFQATT, CDR2 SNEGSKA (reference sequence). V was cut by 5 bases and J by 4 bases, with 8 bases left in between.

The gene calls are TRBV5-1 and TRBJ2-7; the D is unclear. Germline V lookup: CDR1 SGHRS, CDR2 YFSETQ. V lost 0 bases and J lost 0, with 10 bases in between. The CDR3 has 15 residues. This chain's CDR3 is CASSLGSASSYEQYF. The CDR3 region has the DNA TGCGCCAGCAGCTTGGGGAGCGCCAGCTCCTACGAGCAGTACTTC.

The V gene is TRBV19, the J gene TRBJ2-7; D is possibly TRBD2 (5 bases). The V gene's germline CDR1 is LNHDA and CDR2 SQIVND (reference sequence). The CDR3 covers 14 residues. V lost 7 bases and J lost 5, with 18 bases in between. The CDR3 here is CASKNREGPHEQYF. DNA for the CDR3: TGTGCCAGTAAAAACCGGGAAGGGCCCCACGAGCAGTACTTC.

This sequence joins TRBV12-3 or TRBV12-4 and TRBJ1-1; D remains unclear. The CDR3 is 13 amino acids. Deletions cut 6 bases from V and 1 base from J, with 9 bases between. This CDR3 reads CASSTRQNTEAFF. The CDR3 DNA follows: TGTGCCAGCAGCACGAGACAGAACACTGAAGCTTTCTTT.

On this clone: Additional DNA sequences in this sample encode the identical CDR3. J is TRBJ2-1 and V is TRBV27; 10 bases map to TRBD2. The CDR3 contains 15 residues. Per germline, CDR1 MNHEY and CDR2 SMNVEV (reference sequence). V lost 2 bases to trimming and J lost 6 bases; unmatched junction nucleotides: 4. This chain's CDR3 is CASSLGLAGVNEQFF. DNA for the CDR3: TGTGCCAGCAGTTTAGGGCTAGCGGGAGTCAATGAGCAGTTCTTC.

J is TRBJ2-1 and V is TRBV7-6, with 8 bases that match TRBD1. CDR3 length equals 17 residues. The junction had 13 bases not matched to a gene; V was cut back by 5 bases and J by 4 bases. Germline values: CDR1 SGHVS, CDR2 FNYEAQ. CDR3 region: CASSEGQGEGGYNEQFF. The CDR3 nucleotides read TGTGCCAGCAGCGAAGGACAGGGCGAAGGGGGGTACAATGAGCAGTTCTTC.

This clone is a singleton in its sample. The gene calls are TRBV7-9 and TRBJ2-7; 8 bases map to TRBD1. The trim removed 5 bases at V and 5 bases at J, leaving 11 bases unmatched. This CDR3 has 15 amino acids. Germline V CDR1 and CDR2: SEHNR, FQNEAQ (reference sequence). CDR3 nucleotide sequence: TGTGCCAGCAGCCCCGGGCAGGGGGCGTGGGACGAGCAGTACTTC. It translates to CASSPGQGAWDEQYF.

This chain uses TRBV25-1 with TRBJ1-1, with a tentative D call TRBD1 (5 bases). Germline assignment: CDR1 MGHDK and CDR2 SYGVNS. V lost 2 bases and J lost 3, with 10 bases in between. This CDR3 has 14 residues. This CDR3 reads CASSEQGLYTEAFF. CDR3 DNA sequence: TGTGCCAGCAGTGAACAGGGACTATACACTGAAGCTTTCTTT.

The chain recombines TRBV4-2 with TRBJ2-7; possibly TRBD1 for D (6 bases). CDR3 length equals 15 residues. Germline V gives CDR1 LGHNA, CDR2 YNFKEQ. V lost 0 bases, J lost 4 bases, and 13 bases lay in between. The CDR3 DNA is TGTGCCAGCAGCCAAGAAATCGACAGGCGTTACGAGCAGTACTTC. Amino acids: CASSQEIDRRYEQYF.

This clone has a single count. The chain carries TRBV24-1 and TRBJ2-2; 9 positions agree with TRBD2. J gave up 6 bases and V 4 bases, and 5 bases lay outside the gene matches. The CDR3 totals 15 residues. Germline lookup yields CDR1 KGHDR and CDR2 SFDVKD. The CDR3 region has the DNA TGTGCCACCAGTGACCCGGGCGGGAGGGCCGGGGAGCTGTTTTTT. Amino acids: CATSDPGGRAGELFF.

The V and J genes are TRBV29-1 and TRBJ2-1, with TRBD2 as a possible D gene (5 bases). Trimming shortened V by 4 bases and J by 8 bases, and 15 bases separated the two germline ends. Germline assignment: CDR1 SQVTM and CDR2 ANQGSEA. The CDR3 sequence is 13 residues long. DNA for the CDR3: TGCAGCGTTGGGACGACCGGGCGGGATGAGCAGTTCTTC. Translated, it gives CSVGTTGRDEQFF.

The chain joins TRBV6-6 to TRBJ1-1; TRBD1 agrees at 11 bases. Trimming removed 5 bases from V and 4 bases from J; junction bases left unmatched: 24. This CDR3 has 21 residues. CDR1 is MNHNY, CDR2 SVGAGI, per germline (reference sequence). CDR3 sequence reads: CASSGSGGGTGGGLWGTEAFF. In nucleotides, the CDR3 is TGTGCCAGCAGTGGATCGGGGGGAGGGACAGGGGGAGGCCTGTGGGGCACTGAAGCTTTCTTT.

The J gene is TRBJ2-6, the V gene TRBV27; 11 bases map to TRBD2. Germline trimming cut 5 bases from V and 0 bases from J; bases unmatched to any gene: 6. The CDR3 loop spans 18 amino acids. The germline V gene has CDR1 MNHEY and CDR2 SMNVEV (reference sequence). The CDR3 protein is CASSHTSGGSSGANVLTF. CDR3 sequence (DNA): TGTGCCAGCAGTCACACTAGCGGGGGCAGCTCTGGGGCCAACGTCCTGACTTTC.

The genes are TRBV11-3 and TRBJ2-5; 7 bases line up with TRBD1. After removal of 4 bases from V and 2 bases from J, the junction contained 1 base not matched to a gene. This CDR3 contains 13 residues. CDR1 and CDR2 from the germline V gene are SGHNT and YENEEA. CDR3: CASSSGQQETQYF. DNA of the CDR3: TGTGCCAGCAGCTCGGGACAGCAAGAGACCCAGTACTTC.